The text below deals with one T cell receptor (beta chain). As processed by the authors: Nucleated cell number was recorded as an estimate derived from reference gene primer amplification. Profiled with immunoSEQ multiplex PCR; TCRdb holds only in-frame clones, not every one. The V and J calls and clone size were taken over from that table, and D and trimming were inferred from the DNA. Among 130,000 to 150,000 clones listed, approximately 85% were seen once. The sample is drawn from a study of blood T cell repertoires in COVID-19. Study-wide background: COVID-19 samples, acute and convalescent, were from the United States, Italy and Spain.

The V gene's germline CDR1 is MNHNS and CDR2 SASEGT. Trimming cost V 2 bases and J 6 bases, with 11 bases left between them. The CDR3 is 13 amino acids. This chain links TRBV6-1 with TRBJ2-7, with a weak D call TRBD2 (5 bases). The source is a woman aged 55-69 years with COVID-19, enrolled during active disease. Source material: peripheral blood. This CDR3 reads CASSESWEREQYF. CDR3 sequence (DNA): TGTGCCAGCAGTGAATCGTGGGAGCGCGAGCAGTACTTC.